This T cell receptor (beta chain) stems from a study of identifying expanded T cells in peripheral blood. Study outcomes and limitations: Variance in clone template counts between two-week samples significantly increased with total template count across all healthy donors. Over approximately two and four weeks, about 15 and 19 clones changed, versus approximately 1.2 between replicates.

On this clone: Its specificity is not known.

Assay used: immunoSEQ multiplex PCR; TCRdb lists only in-frame clones, some missing. The data show some 100,000 clones, with 70% to 90% seen just once and roughly 15% held by the top ten. There are 17 residues in the CDR3. V lost 2 bases and J 3 bases, leaving 16 bases between the germline ends. During the collection period, no donor immune events like infections were recorded. The chain uses TRBV23-1 and TRBJ1-4; D is unresolved. TRBV23-1 is labeled an ORF, and its function is uncertain. The TCR comes from a person between 18 and 75 years old in good health. The sample comprised blood. The DNA for the CDR3 is TGCGCCAGCAGTCAACTGAAGGTGGGTCCCGCTAATGAAAAACTGTTTTTT. It yields the protein CASSQLKVGPANEKLFF.